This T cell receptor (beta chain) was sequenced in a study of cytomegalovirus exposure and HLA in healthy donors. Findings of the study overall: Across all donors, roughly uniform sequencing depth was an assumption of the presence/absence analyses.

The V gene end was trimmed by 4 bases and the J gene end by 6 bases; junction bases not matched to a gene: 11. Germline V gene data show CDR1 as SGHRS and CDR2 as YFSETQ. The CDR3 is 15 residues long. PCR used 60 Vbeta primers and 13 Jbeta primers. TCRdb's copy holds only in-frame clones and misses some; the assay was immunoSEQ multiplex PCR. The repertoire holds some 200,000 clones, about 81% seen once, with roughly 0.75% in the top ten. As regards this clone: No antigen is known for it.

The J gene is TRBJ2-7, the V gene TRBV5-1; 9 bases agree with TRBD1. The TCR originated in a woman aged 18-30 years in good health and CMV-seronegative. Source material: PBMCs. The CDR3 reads CASSPVIGTGIEQYF. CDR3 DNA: TGCGCCAGCAGCCCAGTTATTGGGACAGGGATCGAGCAGTACTTC.